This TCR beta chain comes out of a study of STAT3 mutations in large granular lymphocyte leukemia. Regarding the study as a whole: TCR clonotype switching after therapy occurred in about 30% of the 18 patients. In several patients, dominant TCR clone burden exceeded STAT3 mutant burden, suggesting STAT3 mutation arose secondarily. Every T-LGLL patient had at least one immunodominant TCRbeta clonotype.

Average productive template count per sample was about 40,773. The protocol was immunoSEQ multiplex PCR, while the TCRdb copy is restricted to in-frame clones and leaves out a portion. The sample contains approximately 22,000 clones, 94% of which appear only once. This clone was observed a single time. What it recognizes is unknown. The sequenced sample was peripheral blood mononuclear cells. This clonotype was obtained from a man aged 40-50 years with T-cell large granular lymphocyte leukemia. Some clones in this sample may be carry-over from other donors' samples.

As DNA, the CDR3 is TGTGCCACCAGCAGAGATAACTATGGCTACACCTTC. It codes for CATSRDNYGYTF. This chain links TRBV15 with TRBJ1-2; no reliable D call. This CDR3 region has 12 residues. Trimming pared 0 bases from V and 1 base from J, leaving 0 bases between. The germline V gene has CDR1 LNHNV and CDR2 YYDKDF (reference sequence).